The sequence of this T cell receptor beta chain was determined in a study of long-term antiretroviral therapy in people with HIV. Study conclusions and caveats: Researchers lacked any data on ART adherence, viral resistance or therapy changes. Subsequent to ART, diversity was augmented yet persisted below that of transplant donor controls. Clones that expanded before ART (that is, prior to treatment) dominated the repertoire at all time points.

Sequencing relied on immunoSEQ assay v3.0, run at survey level. Method: immunoSEQ multiplex PCR; TCRdb's copy keeps in-frame clones and lacks some. The data hold some 26,000 clones, with around 86% observed a single time. Germline V gives CDR1 MNHNY, CDR2 SVGAGI (reference sequence). The V end lost 5 bases, the J end lost 2 bases, and 12 bases lay between the germline ends. The CDR3 is 15 amino acids. To note about this clone: Antigen specificity is unknown.

HIV-positive participants all received treatment in the United States. The clonotype comes from a man between 45 and 60 years old with HIV. Sequencing used unsorted PBMCs, obtained 2.9 years after starting antiretroviral therapy. This chain uses TRBV6-6 with TRBJ2-2, with D possibly being TRBD1 or TRBD2 (5 bases each). CDR3 sequence: CASSGRGRNTGELFF. The CDR3, as DNA: TGTGCCAGCAGTGGCCGGGGCCGAAACACCGGGGAGCTGTTTTTT.